A selection of T cell receptor beta chains follows, all from one sample in a study of blood T cell repertoires in COVID-19. TCRdb's table, derived via immunoSEQ multiplex PCR, lists solely in-frame clones and lacks some. This sample has approximately 160,000 clones, with 85% to 95% found just once. Sequencing was performed on peripheral blood. All receptors derive from a man aged 50 to 59 with acute or convalescent COVID-19. CDR3s include the opening cysteine and the closing phenylalanine or tryptophan. Fields, in order: D gene, V gene, CDR3 length, J gene, clone size, CDR3 protein, CDR3 DNA. The D gene is left open where the match is weak. Clone size, where shown, is once, few, many, or a class for clones that have expanded.

-	TRBV4-1	16	TRBJ2-1	-	CASSQLAASSYNEQFF	TGCGCCAGCAGCCAGTTAGCGGCCAGCTCCTACAATGAGCAGTTCTTC
TRBD1	TRBV28	15	TRBJ2-7	-	CASSSGQGGWYEQYF	TGTGCCAGCAGCAGCGGACAGGGGGGGTGGTACGAGCAGTACTTC
TRBD1	TRBV2	16	TRBJ1-5	-	CASRLGTGVGNQPQHF	TGTGCCAGCCGTCTCGGGACAGGGGTCGGCAATCAGCCCCAGCATTTT
-	TRBV18	14	TRBJ1-5	-	CASSQEVRDQPQHF	TGTGCCAGCTCACAAGAGGTACGCGATCAGCCCCAGCATTTT
-	TRBV7-6	15	TRBJ2-2	-	CASSRGTANTGELFF	TGTGCCAGCAGCCGCGGGACGGCAAACACCGGGGAGCTGTTTTTT
TRBD1	TRBV11-2	16	TRBJ2-5	-	CASSTRTGGYQETQYF	TGTGCCAGCAGCACGAGGACAGGGGGCTACCAAGAGACCCAGTACTTC
-	TRBV27	11	TRBJ1-6	-	CASSYSPALHF	TGTGCCAGCAGTTACAGTCCGGCCCTCCACTTT
TRBD2	TRBV9	15	TRBJ2-1	-	CASSASGRILNEQFF	TGTGCCAGCAGCGCTAGCGGGAGGATACTCAATGAGCAGTTCTTC
TRBD2	TRBV24-1	16	TRBJ2-3	-	CATRKTASGGTDTQYF	TGTGCCACCAGGAAGACAGCTAGCGGGGGCACAGATACGCAGTATTTT
TRBD1	TRBV28	15	TRBJ1-2	-	CASSFGDRVGYGYTF	TGTGCCAGCAGTTTTGGGGACAGGGTAGGCTATGGCTACACCTTC
TRBD1	TRBV27	17	TRBJ2-7	-	CASRKLDRGQGFYEQYF	TGTGCCAGCCGCAAGCTCGACAGGGGACAGGGTTTCTACGAGCAGTACTTC
-	TRBV7-3	15	TRBJ1-3	-	CASSLNSGNGNTIYF	TGTGCCAGCAGCTTAAATTCGGGAAATGGAAACACCATATATTTT
TRBD1	TRBV27	13	TRBJ1-3	-	CASRDSSGNTIYF	TGTGCCAGTAGGGACAGCTCTGGAAACACCATATATTTT
TRBD2	TRBV28	15	TRBJ2-3	-	CASSLGGRAQDTQYF	TGTGCCAGCAGTTTAGGCGGGAGGGCCCAAGATACGCAGTATTTT
-	TRBV9	16	TRBJ2-6	-	CASSVDGSSGANVLTF	TGTGCCAGCAGCGTAGATGGGAGCTCTGGGGCCAACGTCCTGACTTTC
TRBD2	TRBV11-2	16	TRBJ2-7	-	CASSLPLGGRAREQYF	TGTGCCAGCAGCTTACCCCTTGGCGGGAGGGCCCGCGAGCAGTACTTC
TRBD1	TRBV6-5	14	TRBJ1-6	-	CASSGTGYNSPLHF	TGTGCCAGCAGCGGGACAGGGTATAATTCACCCCTCCACTTT
-	TRBV29-1	13	TRBJ2-3	once	CSVREAGTDTQYF	TGCAGCGTTCGAGAGGCGGGGACAGATACGCAGTATTTT
TRBD2	TRBV11-2	18	TRBJ2-7	-	CASSLGLLAELISYEQYF	TGTGCCAGCAGCTTGGGACTACTAGCGGAACTTATCTCCTACGAGCAGTACTTC
-	TRBV5-1	15	TRBJ2-1	-	CASSLRLDTGNEQFF	TGCGCCAGCAGCTTGCGACTAGACACCGGCAATGAGCAGTTCTTC
-	TRBV9	15	TRBJ2-2	-	CASSPWTENTGELFF	TGTGCCAGCAGCCCTTGGACAGAGAACACCGGGGAGCTGTTTTTT
TRBD1	TRBV30	13	TRBJ1-5	-	CAWSVQGSQPQHF	TGTGCCTGGAGTGTACAGGGGAGTCAGCCCCAGCATTTT
TRBD1	TRBV30	16	TRBJ1-1	-	CAWSRGSTLMNTEAFF	TGTGCCTGGTCCAGGGGGAGTACGCTTATGAACACTGAAGCTTTCTTT
TRBD2	TRBV28	16	TRBJ2-1	once	CASRYLAGGPWNEQFF	TGTGCCAGCAGGTACTTAGCGGGAGGGCCATGGAATGAGCAGTTCTTC
-	TRBV19	15	TRBJ2-1	once	CASSKRGAPYNEQFF	TGTGCCAGTAGTAAACGGGGGGCCCCCTACAATGAGCAGTTCTTC
-	TRBV4-1	15	TRBJ1-1	-	CASSQDSNRYLVAFF	TGCGCCAGCAGCCAAGATAGTAACAGGTACTTGGTAGCTTTCTTT
TRBD2	TRBV10-3	17	TRBJ2-1	-	CAISESMASGTHNEQFF	TGTGCCATCAGTGAGTCGATGGCTAGCGGGACCCACAATGAGCAGTTCTTC
TRBD2	TRBV9	15	TRBJ2-3	-	CASSGTSGISDTQYF	TGTGCCAGCAGCGGGACTAGCGGGATTTCAGATACGCAGTATTTT
TRBD1	TRBV6-5	14	TRBJ2-7	-	CASRPGQGSYEQYF	TGTGCCAGCAGGCCCGGACAGGGGTCCTACGAGCAGTACTTC
-	TRBV4-1	16	TRBJ1-2	-	CASSHPAGGQQGGYTF	TGCGCCAGCAGCCATCCCGCCGGAGGACAGCAGGGAGGCTACACCTTC
TRBD1	TRBV5-4	13	TRBJ1-4	-	CASSFRGQEKLFF	TGTGCCAGCAGCTTCAGGGGGCAAGAAAAACTGTTTTTT
-	TRBV11-2	15	TRBJ1-5	-	CASSLMGQPGQPQHF	TGTGCCAGCAGCTTAATGGGGCAGCCCGGTCAGCCCCAGCATTTT
-	TRBV24-1	12	TRBJ1-2	-	CATSRGNYGYTF	TGTGCCACCAGTAGGGGTAACTATGGCTACACCTTC
-	TRBV7-3	16	TRBJ2-6	-	CASSSGDNSGANVLTF	TGTGCCAGCAGCTCAGGGGACAACTCTGGGGCCAACGTCCTGACTTTC
TRBD1	TRBV19	14	TRBJ1-2	-	CASRSLQGADGYTF	TGTGCCAGCCGATCTTTACAGGGGGCCGATGGCTACACCTTC